The clone carrying this TCR beta chain turned up a few times. These data originate in a study of cytomegalovirus exposure and HLA in healthy donors. 13 Jbeta primers and 60 Vbeta primers were used for the PCR. Here immunoSEQ multiplex PCR was the method, and the copy in TCRdb shows in-frame clones only, minus some. This table holds 150,000 to 200,000 clones, about four fifths found once. The CDR3 consists of 12 residues. The germline CDR1 and CDR2 sequences are SGHRS and YFSETQ. V dropped 4 bases and J dropped 2 bases, with 5 bases sitting between them. The rearrangement joins TRBV5-1 to TRBJ2-3, with no clear D. The clonotype comes from a man aged 25 to 40 in good health and CMV-seropositive. The source material was PBMCs. CDR3 coding DNA: TGCGCCAGCAGCATCGTCACAGATACGCAGTATTTT. This translates into CASSIVTDTQYF.